This entry features one T cell receptor beta chain sequence. Its specificity is unknown. cDNA came from about 0.46 to 1 ug RNA primed by random hexamers. TCRdb re-analysed the immunoSEQ multiplex PCR reads in MiXCR, keeping a single row per CDR3 protein. The repertoire holds about 170,000 distinct CDR3 sequences, with approximately 94% as singletons. The authors carried out high-throughput sequencing of TCR beta. They applied it to CD8+ and CD4+ T cells obtained from blood. The data are from a study of CD8 T cells in Susac syndrome. Findings and limits, study-wide: Regarding the TCR sequencing and HLA analysis, the study admitted that a relatively small number of individuals were involved.

Germline V gives CDR1 SGHTA, CDR2 FQGNSA. The CDR3 loop spans 14 amino acids. V was pared by 4 bases and J by 3 bases, with 13 bases between. The genes are TRBV7-2 and TRBJ2-7, with D unresolved. Material: CD4+ T cells from PBMCs. The source of this sequence is a human donor with multiple sclerosis. The CDR3 nucleotides are TGTGCCAGCAGCTCGGACGGACGGAACTACGAGCAGTACTTC. Its protein product is CASSSDGRNYEQYF.